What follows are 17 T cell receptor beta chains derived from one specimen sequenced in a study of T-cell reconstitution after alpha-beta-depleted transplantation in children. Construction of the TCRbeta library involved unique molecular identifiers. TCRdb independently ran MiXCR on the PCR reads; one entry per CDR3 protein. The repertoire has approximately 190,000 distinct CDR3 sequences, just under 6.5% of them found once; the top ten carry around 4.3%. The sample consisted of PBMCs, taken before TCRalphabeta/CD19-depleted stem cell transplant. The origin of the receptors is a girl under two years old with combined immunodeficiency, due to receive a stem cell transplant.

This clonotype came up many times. The CDR3 loop reads CASSFGAGDTGELFF. The CDR3 DNA reads as TGCGCCAGCAGCTTCGGGGCAGGTGATACCGGGGAGCTGTTTTTT. The chain couples TRBV5-1 to TRBJ2-2, with D perhaps TRBD1 or TRBD2 (5 bases each). The germline CDR1 and CDR2 sequences are SGHRS and YFSETQ. V lost 2 bases and J lost 5, with 13 bases in between. The CDR3 consists of 15 residues.

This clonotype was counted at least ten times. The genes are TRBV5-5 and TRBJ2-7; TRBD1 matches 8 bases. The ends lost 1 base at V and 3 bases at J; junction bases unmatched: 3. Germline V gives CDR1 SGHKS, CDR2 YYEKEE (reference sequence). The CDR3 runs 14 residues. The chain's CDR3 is CASSLYRGDYEQYF. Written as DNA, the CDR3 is TGTGCCAGCAGCTTGTACAGGGGGGACTACGAGCAGTACTTC.

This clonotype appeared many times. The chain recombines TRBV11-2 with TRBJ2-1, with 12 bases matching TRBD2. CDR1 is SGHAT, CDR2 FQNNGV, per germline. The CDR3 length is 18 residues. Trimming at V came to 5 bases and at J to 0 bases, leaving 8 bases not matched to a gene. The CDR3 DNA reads TGTGCCAGCAGCCAACCTAGCGGGAGGGAGAGCTCCTACAATGAGCAGTTCTTC. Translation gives CASSQPSGRESSYNEQFF.

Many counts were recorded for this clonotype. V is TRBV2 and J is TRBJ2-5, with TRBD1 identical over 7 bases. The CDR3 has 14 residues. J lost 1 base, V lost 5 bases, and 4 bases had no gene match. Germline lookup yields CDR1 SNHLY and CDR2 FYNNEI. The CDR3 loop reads CASSKQGSQETQYF. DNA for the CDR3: TGTGCCAGCAGTAAACAGGGGTCCCAAGAGACCCAGTACTTC. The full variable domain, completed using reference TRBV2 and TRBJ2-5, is EPEVTQTPSHQVTQMGQEVILRCVPISNHLYFYWYRQILGQKVEFLVSFYNNEISEKSEIFDDQFSVERPDGSNFTLKIRSTKLEDSAMYFCASSKQGSQETQYFGPGTRLLVL.

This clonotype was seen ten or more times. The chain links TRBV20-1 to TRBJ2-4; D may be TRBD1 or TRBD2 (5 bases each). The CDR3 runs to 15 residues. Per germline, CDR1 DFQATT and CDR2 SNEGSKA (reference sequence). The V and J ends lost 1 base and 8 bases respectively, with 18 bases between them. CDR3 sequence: CSARGGPHLGDIQYF. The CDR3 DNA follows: TGCAGTGCTAGAGGGGGACCGCACCTCGGAGACATTCAGTACTTC.

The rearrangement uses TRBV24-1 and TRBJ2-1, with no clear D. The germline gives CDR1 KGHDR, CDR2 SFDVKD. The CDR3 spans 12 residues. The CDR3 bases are TGTGCGGCCAGTGATATGCCCCATGAGCAGTTCTTC. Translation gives CAASDMPHEQFF.

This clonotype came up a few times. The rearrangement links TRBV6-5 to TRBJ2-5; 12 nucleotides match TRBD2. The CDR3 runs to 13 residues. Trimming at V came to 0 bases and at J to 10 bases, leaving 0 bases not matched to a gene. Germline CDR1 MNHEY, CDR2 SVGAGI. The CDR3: CASSYSTSGGQYF. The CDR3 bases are TGTGCCAGCAGTTACTCGACTAGCGGGGGCCAGTACTTC.

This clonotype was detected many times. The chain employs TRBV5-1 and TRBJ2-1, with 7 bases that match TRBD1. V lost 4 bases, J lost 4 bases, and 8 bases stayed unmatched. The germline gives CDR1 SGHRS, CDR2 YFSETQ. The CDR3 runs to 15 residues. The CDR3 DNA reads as TGCGCCAGCAGCCTAGGACAGGACCGATACAATGAGCAGTTCTTC. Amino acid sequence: CASSLGQDRYNEQFF.

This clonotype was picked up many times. CDR3 coding DNA: TGTGCCAGCAGACCTCTCGGGGCGCCCCAAGAGACCCAGTACTTC. Its translation is CASRPLGAPQETQYF. The chain uses TRBV12-3 or TRBV12-4 and TRBJ2-5; perhaps D is TRBD1 or TRBD2 (5 bases each). This CDR3 is 15 amino acids long. Deletions cut 6 bases from V and 1 base from J, with 15 bases between.

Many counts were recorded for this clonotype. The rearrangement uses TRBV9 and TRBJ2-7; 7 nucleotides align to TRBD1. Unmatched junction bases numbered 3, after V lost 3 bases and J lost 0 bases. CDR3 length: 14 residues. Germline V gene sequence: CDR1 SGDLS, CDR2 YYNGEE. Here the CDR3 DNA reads TGTGCCAGCAGCGCGACAGGGAGCTCCTACGAGCAGTACTTC. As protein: CASSATGSSYEQYF.

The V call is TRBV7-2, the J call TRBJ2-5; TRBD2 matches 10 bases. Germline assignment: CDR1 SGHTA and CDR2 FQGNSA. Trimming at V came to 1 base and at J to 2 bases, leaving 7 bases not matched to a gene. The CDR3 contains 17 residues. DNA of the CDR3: TGTGCCAGCAGCTTAGTTTACGGACTAGCGGTACAAGAGACCCAGTACTTC. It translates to CASSLVYGLAVQETQYF.

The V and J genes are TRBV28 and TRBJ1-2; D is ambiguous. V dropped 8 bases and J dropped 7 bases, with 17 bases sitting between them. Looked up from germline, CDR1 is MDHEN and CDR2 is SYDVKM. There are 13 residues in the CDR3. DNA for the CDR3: TGTGCCAGCGCCCTTCCATCTGTGGGTGGCTACACCTTC. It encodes CASALPSVGGYTF.

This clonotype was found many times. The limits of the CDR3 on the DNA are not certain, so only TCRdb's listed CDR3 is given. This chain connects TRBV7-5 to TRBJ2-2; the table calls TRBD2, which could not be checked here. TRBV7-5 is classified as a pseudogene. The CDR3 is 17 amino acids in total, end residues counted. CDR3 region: CISVSEAYSGHTGELFF.

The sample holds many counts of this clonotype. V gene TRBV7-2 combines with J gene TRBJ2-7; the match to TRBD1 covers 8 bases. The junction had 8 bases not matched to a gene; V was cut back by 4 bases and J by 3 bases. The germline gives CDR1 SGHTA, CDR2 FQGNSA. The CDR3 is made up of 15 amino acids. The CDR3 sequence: CASSSRDRGGYEQYF. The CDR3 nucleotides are TGTGCCAGCAGCTCCCGTGACAGGGGAGGCTACGAGCAGTACTTC.

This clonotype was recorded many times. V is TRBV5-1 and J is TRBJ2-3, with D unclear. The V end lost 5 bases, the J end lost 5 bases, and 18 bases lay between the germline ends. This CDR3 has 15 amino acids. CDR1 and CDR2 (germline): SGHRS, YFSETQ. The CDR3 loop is CASSLGMEALDTQYF. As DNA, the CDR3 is TGCGCCAGCAGTCTCGGAATGGAAGCCCTAGATACGCAGTATTTT.

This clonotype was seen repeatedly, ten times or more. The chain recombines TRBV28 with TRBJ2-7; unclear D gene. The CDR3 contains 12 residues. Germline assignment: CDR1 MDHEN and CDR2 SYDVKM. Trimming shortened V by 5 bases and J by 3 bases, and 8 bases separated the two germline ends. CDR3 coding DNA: TGTGCCAGCAGTCAGCCCGGCTACGAGCAGTACTTC. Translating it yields CASSQPGYEQYF.

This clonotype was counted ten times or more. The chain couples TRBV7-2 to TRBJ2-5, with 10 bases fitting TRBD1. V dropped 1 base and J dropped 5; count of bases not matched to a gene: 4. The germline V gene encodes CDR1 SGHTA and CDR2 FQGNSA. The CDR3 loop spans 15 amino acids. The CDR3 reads CASSLVRTGGETQYF. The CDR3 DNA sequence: TGTGCCAGCAGCTTAGTCCGGACAGGGGGGGAGACCCAGTACTTC.